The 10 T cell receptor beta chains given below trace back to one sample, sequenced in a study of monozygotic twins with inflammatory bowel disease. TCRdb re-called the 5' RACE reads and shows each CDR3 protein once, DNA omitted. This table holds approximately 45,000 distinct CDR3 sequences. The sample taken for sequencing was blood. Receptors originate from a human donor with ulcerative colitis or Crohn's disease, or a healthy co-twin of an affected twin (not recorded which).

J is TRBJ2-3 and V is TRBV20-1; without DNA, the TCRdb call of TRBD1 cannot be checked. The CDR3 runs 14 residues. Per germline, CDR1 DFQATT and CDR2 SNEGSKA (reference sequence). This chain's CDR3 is CSAIRAQQGSTQYF.

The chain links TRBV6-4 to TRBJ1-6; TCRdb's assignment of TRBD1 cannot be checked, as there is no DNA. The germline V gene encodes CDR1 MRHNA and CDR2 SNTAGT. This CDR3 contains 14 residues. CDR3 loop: CASQEREGNSPLHF.

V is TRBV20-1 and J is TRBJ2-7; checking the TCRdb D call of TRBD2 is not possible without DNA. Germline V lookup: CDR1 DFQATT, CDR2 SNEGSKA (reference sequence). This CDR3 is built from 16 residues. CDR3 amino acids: CSAPLAGGGTWGEQYF.

CDR3 sequence reads: CASSLGAGPREQYF. The rearrangement joins TRBV7-2 to TRBJ2-7. The CDR3 extends over 14 amino acids. Germline CDR1 is SGHTA and CDR2 is FQGNSA.

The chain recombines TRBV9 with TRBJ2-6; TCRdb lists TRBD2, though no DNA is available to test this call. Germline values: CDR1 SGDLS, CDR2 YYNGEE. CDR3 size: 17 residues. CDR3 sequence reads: CASSVGLLDAGANVLTF.

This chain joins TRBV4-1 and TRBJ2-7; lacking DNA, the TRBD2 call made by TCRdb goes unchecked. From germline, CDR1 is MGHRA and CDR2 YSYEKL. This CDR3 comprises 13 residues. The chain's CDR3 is CASSQTSGREQYF.

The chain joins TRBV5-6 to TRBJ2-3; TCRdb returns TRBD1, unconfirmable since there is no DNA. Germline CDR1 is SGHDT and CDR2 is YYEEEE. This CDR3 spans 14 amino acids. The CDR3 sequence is CASSYDRGTDTQYF.

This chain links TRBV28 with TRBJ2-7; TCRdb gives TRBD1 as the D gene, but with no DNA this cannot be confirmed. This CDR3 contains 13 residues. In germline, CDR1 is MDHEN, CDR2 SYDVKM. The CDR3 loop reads CASRSGGRHEQYF.

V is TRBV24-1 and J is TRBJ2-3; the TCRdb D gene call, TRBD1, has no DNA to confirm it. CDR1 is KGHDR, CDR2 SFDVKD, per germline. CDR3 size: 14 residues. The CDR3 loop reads CATSGAGADDTQYF.

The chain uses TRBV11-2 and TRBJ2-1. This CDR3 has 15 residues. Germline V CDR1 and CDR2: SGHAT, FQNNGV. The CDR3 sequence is CASSLESSSYNEQFF.